The 29 T cell receptor beta chains listed next were all sequenced from one sample in a study of CD8+ T cells in alopecia areata (dated by TCRdb to 2017 to 2018). The library was prepared using the immunoSEQ multiplex PCR assay. RNA was extracted from all samples and reverse transcribed into cDNA, which served as template for TCR sequencing. Here the immuneACCESS table is served through TCRdb, limited to in-frame sequences with V and J called. Missing clones are a known gap in these copies; in checked studies unresolved V genes cover under half, and the rest lacks a known reason. The sample table lists some 120,000 clones, approximately 47% of them with a count of one. The ten largest account for over 9.5% of the sample. Sequencing input: NKG2D-low CD8+ T cells sorted from blood. According to the study, the label for this sample's cell subset or site signals: sorted CD8+ NKG2D-low blood T cells. The receptors were sampled from a human donor with alopecia areata.

The rearrangement uses TRBV29-1 and TRBJ2-3; D is perhaps TRBD1 (5 bases). The CDR3 is 14 residues long. The V gene's germline CDR1 is SQVTM and CDR2 ANQGSEA. V was cut by 7 bases and J by 0 bases, with 14 bases left in between. CDR3 sequence reads: CSAHQGASTDTQYF. The CDR3 region has the DNA TGCAGCGCGCACCAGGGCGCTAGCACAGATACGCAGTATTTT.

V usage is TRBV5-1 and J usage is TRBJ2-1; 13 bases align to TRBD2. Germline V gives CDR1 SGHRS, CDR2 YFSETQ. The junction had 4 bases not matched to a gene; V was cut back by 4 bases and J by 6 bases. This CDR3 region has 15 residues. The CDR3 sequence is CASSGGLAGANEQFF. CDR3 in DNA: TGCGCCAGCAGCGGAGGACTAGCGGGGGCCAATGAGCAGTTCTTC.

In its sample, this clone was seen a few times. This chain joins TRBV4-1 and TRBJ2-2; D may be TRBD2 (6 bases). V was trimmed by 3 bases and J by 1 base, leaving 12 bases between them. This CDR3 is built from 16 residues. Looked up from germline, CDR1 is MGHRA and CDR2 is YSYEKL. In DNA form, the CDR3 reads TGCGCCAGCAGCCAGGAGGGGACTTTGAACACCGGGGAGCTGTTTTTT. Translation gives CASSQEGTLNTGELFF.

The V and J genes are TRBV2 and TRBJ2-5; D is undetermined. CDR3 length equals 11 residues. Germline V CDR1 and CDR2: SNHLY, FYNNEI. The germline V and J ends were trimmed by 6 bases and 4 bases, with 6 bases remaining between them. The CDR3 is CASRNRETQYF. CDR3 DNA sequence: TGTGCCAGCAGGAACAGAGAGACCCAGTACTTC.

V gene TRBV30 combines with J gene TRBJ1-2; D ambiguous. The germline V gene encodes CDR1 GTSNPN and CDR2 SVGIG (reference sequence). The CDR3 totals 11 residues. V was pared by 1 base and J by 6 bases, with 6 bases between. DNA of the CDR3: TGTGCCTGGAGTGGTCCGGATGGCTACACCTTC. This gives the protein CAWSGPDGYTF.

The rearrangement uses TRBV29-1 and TRBJ2-7; TRBD1 aligns across 7 bases. Germline trimming cut 4 bases from V and 2 bases from J; bases unmatched to any gene: 5. Germline V gene lookup returns CDR1 SQVTM and CDR2 ANQGSEA. This CDR3 spans 13 amino acids. As DNA, the CDR3 is TGCAGCGTTGCGGACAGGATGACCTACGAGCAGTACTTC. It specifies CSVADRMTYEQYF.

The chain carries TRBV29-1 and TRBJ2-7, with TRBD1 matching over 8 bases. The J segment lost 1 base and the V segment lost 7 bases, leaving 6 bases of the junction unmatched. The CDR3 length is 13 residues. The germline CDR1 and CDR2 sequences are SQVTM and ANQGSEA. The DNA for the CDR3 is TGCAGCGCCCGCCGGGACAGGTCCTACGAGCAGTACTTC. This sequence encodes CSARRDRSYEQYF.

The rearrangement uses TRBV6-6 and TRBJ2-1; D not certain. CDR1 MNHNY and CDR2 SVGAGI come from the germline V gene (reference sequence). Trimming pared 10 bases from V and 6 bases from J, leaving 16 bases between. This CDR3 is built from 13 residues. CDR3: CAISSSQINEQFF. The CDR3 DNA follows: TGTGCCATCTCCTCCTCTCAAATCAATGAGCAGTTCTTC.

The J gene is TRBJ2-1, the V gene TRBV13, with no clear D. V shed 0 bases and J shed 8 bases, with 11 bases lying between them. Germline CDR1 PRHDT, CDR2 FYEKMQ (reference sequence). This CDR3 spans 14 amino acids. In nucleotides, the CDR3 is TGTGCCAGCAGCTTAGGCATGGCAGCCGATGAGCAGTTCTTC. It specifies CASSLGMAADEQFF.

This clone was detected a few times. The chain joins TRBV11-2 to TRBJ2-7; D gene uncertain. Trimming left V 4 bases short and J 6 bases short, with 7 bases between. This CDR3 comprises 11 residues. CDR1 and CDR2 from the germline V gene are SGHAT and FQNNGV. The CDR3, as DNA: TGTGCCAGCAGCTCGACCTTCGAGCAGTACTTC. Protein sequence: CASSSTFEQYF.

This clone appeared a single time. The chain is built from TRBV14 and TRBJ2-5; D is unresolved. The V end was cut by 3 bases, the J end by 5 bases, with 4 bases between. CDR3 size: 11 residues. CDR1 and CDR2 (germline): SGHDN, FVKESK. Here the CDR3 reads CASSQAETQYF. The CDR3 DNA is TGTGCCAGCAGCCAGGCGGAGACCCAGTACTTC.

The chain is built from TRBV29-1 and TRBJ2-5; weak D call: TRBD2 (6 bases). CDR3 length equals 12 residues. V was shortened by 7 bases and J by 2 bases, with 11 bases between the two germline ends. Germline V gene sequence: CDR1 SQVTM, CDR2 ANQGSEA. The CDR3 nucleotides read TGCAGCGGACGGGACTCACAAGAGACCCAGTACTTC. Protein sequence: CSGRDSQETQYF.

V gene TRBV30 combines with J gene TRBJ2-5; D not certain. Trimming removed 0 bases at V and 2 bases at J, with 10 bases between. CDR1 and CDR2 from the germline V gene are GTSNPN and SVGIG (reference sequence). This CDR3 spans 14 amino acids. The CDR3: CAWSVVSEQETQYF. The CDR3 region has the DNA TGTGCCTGGAGTGTAGTGTCAGAGCAAGAGACCCAGTACTTC.

This clone was recorded only once. The chain combines TRBV5-1 with TRBJ2-3; D not certain. The CDR3 spans 14 residues. The germline V and J ends were trimmed by 0 bases and 5 bases, with 10 bases remaining between them. The V gene's germline CDR1 is SGHRS and CDR2 YFSETQ. The CDR3 sequence is CASSLARVGDTQYF. In nucleotides, the CDR3 is TGCGCCAGCAGCTTGGCCCGGGTAGGAGATACGCAGTATTTT.

The chain joins TRBV29-1 to TRBJ2-3, with 10 bases matching TRBD2. The CDR3 has 18 amino acids. CDR1 is SQVTM and CDR2 is ANQGSEA in the germline V gene. V lost 2 bases and J lost 0; bases outside the gene matches: 11. The CDR3 DNA follows: TGCAGCGTTGAATGGGGGAGCGGGGGGGACCTAAGCACAGATACGCAGTATTTT. The encoded protein is CSVEWGSGGDLSTDTQYF.

This clone showed up just a few times. The J gene is TRBJ2-7, the V gene TRBV7-9, with TRBD1 matching 9 bases. CDR1 and CDR2 from the germline V gene are SEHNR and FQNEAQ (reference sequence). Unmatched junction bases numbered 7, after V lost 11 bases and J lost 5 bases. CDR3 length: 12 amino acids. CDR3 sequence reads: CACGQGMDEQYF. CDR3 coding DNA: TGTGCCTGCGGACAGGGGATGGACGAGCAGTACTTC.

CDR3 sequence: CASSHHTGELFF. The CDR3 coding sequence is TGTGCCAGCAGCCACCACACCGGGGAGCTGTTTTTT. J is TRBJ2-2 and V is TRBV5-4, with unresolved D. Deletions cut 4 bases from V and 3 bases from J, with 4 bases between. Germline CDR1 SGHNT, CDR2 YYREEE (reference sequence). The CDR3 has 12 residues.

This chain uses TRBV29-1 with TRBJ2-2; D gene ambiguous. This CDR3 is 13 amino acids long. V dropped 4 bases and J dropped 4 bases, with 10 bases sitting between them. The germline gives CDR1 SQVTM, CDR2 ANQGSEA. The CDR3: CSVAGQATGELFF. DNA for the CDR3: TGCAGCGTTGCGGGTCAGGCCACCGGGGAGCTGTTTTTT.

The chain joins TRBV30 to TRBJ1-5; TRBD1 is a possible D gene (5 bases). The V and J ends lost 3 bases and 4 bases respectively, with 10 bases between them. CDR1 is GTSNPN and CDR2 is SVGIG in the germline V gene (reference sequence). The CDR3 consists of 13 residues. The CDR3 sequence is CAWSDSTNQPQHF. The CDR3 region has the DNA TGTGCCTGGAGCGACAGCACTAATCAGCCCCAGCATTTT. The full variable domain, rest sourced from reference TRBV30 and TRBJ1-5, is SQTIHQWPATLVQPVGSPLSLECTVEGTSNPNLYWYRQAAGRGLQLLFYSVGIGQISSEVPQNLSASRPQDRQFILSSKKLLLSDSGFYLCAWSDSTNQPQHFGDGTRLSIL.

Turning to this clone: Other DNA sequences in this sample translate to the same CDR3. V usage is TRBV28 and J usage is TRBJ1-5, with D hard to call. The CDR3 length is 10 residues. From germline, CDR1 is MDHEN and CDR2 SYDVKM. V lost 6 bases and J 5 bases, leaving 2 bases between the germline ends. CDR3 in DNA: TGTGCCAGCAGCTATCAGCCCCAGCATTTT. As protein: CASSYQPQHF.

The gene calls are TRBV29-1 and TRBJ2-3; D is perhaps TRBD1 or TRBD2 (5 bases each). Germline V CDR1 and CDR2: SQVTM, ANQGSEA. The CDR3 loop spans 11 amino acids. V lost 7 bases and J lost 6, with 11 bases in between. The CDR3 nucleotides are TGCAGCGCCGGGACGATGGATACGCAGTATTTT. The encoded protein is CSAGTMDTQYF.

This clone has a handful of counts. The chain is built from TRBV30 and TRBJ2-1, with D possibly being TRBD1 or TRBD2 (5 bases each). Trimming shortened V by 0 bases and J by 7 bases, and 16 bases separated the two germline ends. CDR3 length: 15 amino acids. Germline V gene sequence: CDR1 GTSNPN, CDR2 SVGIG (reference sequence). The CDR3 nucleotides are TGTGCCTGGAGTGTACCCAGGGATACGGGGAATGAGCAGTTCTTC. Translated, it gives CAWSVPRDTGNEQFF. Full variable domain (rest looked up from reference TRBV30 and TRBJ2-1): SQTIHQWPATLVQPVGSPLSLECTVEGTSNPNLYWYRQAAGRGLQLLFYSVGIGQISSEVPQNLSASRPQDRQFILSSKKLLLSDSGFYLCAWSVPRDTGNEQFFGPGTRLTVL.

V usage is TRBV27 and J usage is TRBJ1-2; 9 nucleotides line up with TRBD1. Per the germline V gene, CDR1 is MNHEY and CDR2 is SMNVEV (reference sequence). Germline trimming cut 8 bases from V and 7 bases from J; bases unmatched to any gene: 17. The CDR3 totals 16 residues. The CDR3 bases are TGTGCCAGCCGTGTACCCGGGACAGGGCAAAGGAGTGGCTACACCTTC. It specifies CASRVPGTGQRSGYTF.

The sample holds a few counts of this clone. The J gene is TRBJ2-2, the V gene TRBV28; D possibly corresponds to TRBD1 (6 bases). Germline V gene sequence: CDR1 MDHEN, CDR2 SYDVKM. The V end lost 5 bases, the J end lost 4 bases, and 14 bases lay between the germline ends. The CDR3 length is 15 residues. The CDR3 DNA sequence: TGTGCCAGCAGTCTCACGAGGGGGACCACCGGGGAGCTGTTTTTT. This gives the protein CASSLTRGTTGELFF.

This clone has a handful of counts. The genes are TRBV10-2 and TRBJ2-3; TRBD1 matches 8 bases. The CDR3 contains 15 residues. Germline V lookup: CDR1 WSHSY, CDR2 SAAADI. J lost 2 bases, V lost 10 bases, and 11 bases had no gene match. CDR3 sequence reads: CATYGTGLYTDTQYF. The CDR3 DNA reads TGCGCCACCTACGGGACAGGTCTATACACAGATACGCAGTATTTT.

The chain has TRBV6-5 and TRBJ2-1; D is uncertain. Trimming cost V 5 bases and J 8 bases, with 7 bases left between them. This CDR3 region has 11 residues. Germline V gene lookup returns CDR1 MNHEY and CDR2 SVGAGI. In nucleotides, the CDR3 is TGTGCCAGCAGTCTTGAGGATGAGCAGTTCTTC. This codes for CASSLEDEQFF.

This clone was counted between two and nine times. The chain uses TRBV29-1 and TRBJ2-4, with 10 bases identical to TRBD1. Trimming cost V 1 base and J 7 bases; bases outside gene matches: 4. Per germline, CDR1 SQVTM and CDR2 ANQGSEA. The CDR3 is 14 amino acids. CDR3: CSVEVGTGANIQYF. CDR3 DNA sequence: TGCAGCGTTGAAGTGGGGACAGGGGCCAACATTCAGTACTTC.

This clone was seen a few times. The rearrangement uses TRBV29-1 and TRBJ2-7; D is unclear. V lost 1 base and J 2 bases, leaving 9 bases between the germline ends. This CDR3 is 13 amino acids long. Germline values: CDR1 SQVTM, CDR2 ANQGSEA. The CDR3 DNA follows: TGCAGCGTTGAAGGAGCTGGGACCTACGAGCAGTACTTC. This translates into CSVEGAGTYEQYF.

The V and J genes are TRBV29-1 and TRBJ2-7; TRBD1 agrees at 7 bases. This CDR3 is 13 amino acids long. V shed 5 bases and J 0 bases; nucleotides not matched to a gene: 4. CDR1 and CDR2 from the germline V gene are SQVTM and ANQGSEA. CDR3 sequence reads: CSVRDRISYEQYF. CDR3 in DNA: TGCAGCGTTCGGGACAGAATCTCCTACGAGCAGTACTTC.